One sample yielded the 5 T cell receptor beta chains listed below, sequenced in a study of response to subunit inactivated influenza vaccine. TCRdb ran MiXCR on the RT-PCR reads and lists one entry per CDR3 protein. The sample has more than 600,000 distinct CDR3 sequences, 18% seen once. The sample consisted of PBMCs from blood, taken 5 days after vaccination. The receptors here all came from a man aged 50-59 years who received an inactivated influenza vaccine.

This clonotype has only a few counts. The genes are TRBV20-1 and TRBJ2-5; perhaps TRBD1 as D (6 bases). CDR1 is DFQATT, CDR2 SNEGSKA, per germline (reference sequence). The ends were cut back, 6 bases at V and 4 bases at J, with 18 bases in the middle. The CDR3 contains 14 residues. This CDR3 is CSANQQGLRETQYF. The CDR3 coding sequence is TGCAGTGCGAACCAACAGGGCTTGCGAGAGACCCAGTACTTC.

J is TRBJ2-1 and V is TRBV11-2, with D perhaps being TRBD1 or TRBD2 (5 bases each). The CDR3 is made up of 16 amino acids. Trimming left V 5 bases short and J 0 bases short, with 14 bases between. Germline V CDR1 and CDR2: SGHAT, FQNNGV. The CDR3 DNA reads as TGTGCCAGCAGCAGTATTGAGGGGAGCTCCTACAATGAGCAGTTCTTC. Its translation: CASSSIEGSSYNEQFF.

The chain uses TRBV7-9 and TRBJ2-3, with D possibly matching TRBD1 (5 bases). The CDR3 is 16 residues long. Germline CDR1 reads SEHNR; CDR2 reads FQNEAQ (reference sequence). The V end lost 5 bases, the J end lost 1 base, and 16 bases lay between the germline ends. CDR3 region: CASSRLATARTDTQYF. CDR3 coding DNA: TGTGCCAGCAGCCGACTTGCGACAGCCCGCACAGATACGCAGTATTTT.

This clonotype showed up just a few times. The chain combines TRBV6-2 or TRBV6-3 with TRBJ2-1, with 8 bases that match TRBD1. The CDR3 is 15 amino acids. The germline V gene has CDR1 MNHEY and CDR2 SVGEGT. Germline trimming cut 2 bases from V and 7 bases from J; bases unmatched to any gene: 7. CDR3 nucleotides: TGTGCCAGCAGTTACACGGGACAGGCTGATAATGAGCAGTTCTTC. This translates into CASSYTGQADNEQFF.

This clonotype was picked up many times. The chain is built from TRBV10-3 and TRBJ2-3; a possible D gene is TRBD1 (6 bases). This CDR3 is built from 16 residues. Germline assignment: CDR1 ENHRY and CDR2 SYGVKD. Trimming removed 7 bases from V and 2 bases from J, with 19 bases in between. The CDR3 sequence is CAINGDKTGNTDTQYF. The DNA of the CDR3 is TGTGCCATCAACGGGGACAAGACAGGAAACACAGATACGCAGTATTTT.